This T cell receptor (beta chain) was identified in a study of blood T cell repertoires in COVID-19. The table came from immunoSEQ multiplex PCR; TCRdb's copy has only in-frame clones and leaves some out. The top ten clones hold 39% of a sample with approximately 43,000 clones, around 81% of them seen once. The CDR3 is 13 residues long. Per the germline V gene, CDR1 is SGHRS and CDR2 is YFSETQ. J lost 10 bases, V lost 4 bases, and 7 bases had no gene match. This receptor was taken from a man aged 40-49 years with active or convalescent COVID-19. The chain carries TRBV5-1 and TRBJ2-1, with 8 positions matching TRBD2. The material sequenced was peripheral blood. In DNA, the CDR3 is TGCGCCAGCAGCCTGAGCGGGAGAGAGGAGCAGTTCTTC. Protein product: CASSLSGREEQFF.